These 15 T cell receptor beta chains originate from one sample sequenced in a study of cytomegalovirus exposure and HLA in healthy donors. This PCR relied on a set of 60 Vbeta primers and 13 Jbeta primers. Generated by immunoSEQ multiplex PCR, the TCRdb table keeps only in-frame clones and is missing some. The sample includes about 140,000 clones, roughly 75% seen only once; the top ten take approximately 6.2%. Sequenced material: PBMCs. The receptors were sampled from a man aged 35 to 55 in good health and CMV-seropositive.

This chain links TRBV25-1 with TRBJ1-5; D unresolved. The CDR3 runs to 11 residues. V gave up 2 bases and J gave up 11 bases, with 7 bases separating them. Germline V gene lookup returns CDR1 MGHDK and CDR2 SYGVNS. DNA for the CDR3: TGTGCCAGCAGTGAAGGCCTAGCCCAGCATTTT. This codes for CASSEGLAQHF.

V gene TRBV2 combines with J gene TRBJ2-1; TRBD1 aligns across 8 bases. Germline lookup yields CDR1 SNHLY and CDR2 FYNNEI. The CDR3 has 15 residues. V shed 6 bases and J 0 bases; nucleotides not matched to a gene: 4. The CDR3 DNA sequence: TGTGCCAGCAGCGGACAGGGTTTCTCCTACAATGAGCAGTTCTTC. This codes for CASSGQGFSYNEQFF.

The chain employs TRBV30 and TRBJ2-6; tentative D call: TRBD2 (5 bases). Trimming shortened V by 2 bases and J by 0 bases, and 11 bases separated the two germline ends. The germline CDR1 and CDR2 sequences are GTSNPN and SVGIG (reference sequence). This CDR3 is built from 16 residues. The CDR3 DNA follows: TGTGCCTGGAGTTCTACGGACTTCTCTGGGGCCAACGTCCTGACTTTC. As protein: CAWSSTDFSGANVLTF.

As regards this clone: This specimen includes other DNA sequences encoding the same CDR3. V gene TRBV2 combines with J gene TRBJ1-1, with D perhaps matching TRBD1 (5 bases). Germline CDR1 reads SNHLY; CDR2 reads FYNNEI. V gave up 8 bases and J gave up 3 bases, with 13 bases separating them. This CDR3 spans 13 amino acids. CDR3 nucleotides: TGTGCCAGCCGTACAGGTGAGGACACTGAAGCTTTCTTT. Its protein product is CASRTGEDTEAFF. Full variable domain (missing parts from reference TRBV2 and TRBJ1-1): EPEVTQTPSHQVTQMGQEVILRCVPISNHLYFYWYRQILGQKVEFLVSFYNNEISEKSEIFDDQFSVERPDGSNFTLKIRSTKLEDSAMYFCASRTGEDTEAFFGQGTRLTVV.

This clone has just a few counts. The chain uses TRBV19 and TRBJ2-5; 7 bases match TRBD2. The V gene's germline CDR1 is LNHDA and CDR2 SQIVND (reference sequence). The trim removed 8 bases at V and 3 bases at J, leaving 6 bases unmatched. The CDR3 is 13 residues long. CDR3 DNA: TGTGCCAGTGGGCGGGGGATGGAAGAGACCCAGTACTTC. Protein sequence: CASGRGMEETQYF.

The CDR3 nucleotides read TGCAGTTTCTCTAGAAACAATGAGCAGTTCTTC. This codes for CSFSRNNEQFF. The rearrangement uses TRBV20-1 and TRBJ2-1; D is undetermined. Deletions cut 8 bases from V and 5 bases from J, with 10 bases between. Germline CDR1 reads DFQATT; CDR2 reads SNEGSKA (reference sequence). The CDR3 loop spans 11 amino acids.

The chain uses TRBV4-2 and TRBJ1-1; 10 nucleotides agree with TRBD1. Trimming at V came to 3 bases and at J to 0 bases, leaving 10 bases not matched to a gene. CDR1 is LGHNA, CDR2 YNFKEQ, per germline. This CDR3 is 18 amino acids long. The chain's CDR3 is CASSHIPGQGPMNTEAFF. DNA of the CDR3: TGTGCCAGCAGCCACATTCCGGGACAGGGGCCCATGAACACTGAAGCTTTCTTT.

This sequence joins TRBV6-5 and TRBJ2-7; maybe TRBD1 (6 bases). Germline-derived CDR1 and CDR2 are MNHEY and SVGAGI. The V gene lost 2 bases and the J gene lost 6 bases, with 14 bases spanning the gap. The CDR3 covers 14 residues. Written as DNA, the CDR3 is TGTGCCAGCAGTTACGAGACAGGTAGTACCGAGCAGTACTTC. Its translation: CASSYETGSTEQYF.

V gene TRBV4-3 combines with J gene TRBJ2-3; D is perhaps TRBD2 (5 bases). Per the germline V gene, CDR1 is LGHNA and CDR2 is YSLEER. There are 13 residues in the CDR3. The V end was cut by 6 bases, the J end by 0 bases, with 7 bases between. CDR3 residues: CASRGDSTDTQYF. The CDR3 DNA reads as TGCGCCAGCAGGGGAGATAGCACAGATACGCAGTATTTT.

This clone turned up a few times. The chain carries TRBV2 and TRBJ1-5; possibly TRBD1 for D (6 bases). V lost 3 bases and J lost 6, with 9 bases in between. CDR3 length equals 13 residues. Germline CDR1 reads SNHLY; CDR2 reads FYNNEI. CDR3 sequence reads: CASSEQGSQPQHF. The CDR3 nucleotides read TGTGCCAGCAGTGAGCAGGGGAGTCAGCCCCAGCATTTT.

The V and J genes are TRBV30 and TRBJ2-1, with 11 bases identical to TRBD2. V shed 3 bases, J shed 6 bases, and the junction held 7 bases outside the gene matches. The V gene's germline CDR1 is GTSNPN and CDR2 SVGIG (reference sequence). This CDR3 has 15 residues. In DNA, the CDR3 is TGTGCCTGGAGAACTAGCGGGAGCAAGGTCAATGAGCAGTTCTTC. Its protein is CAWRTSGSKVNEQFF.

The V call is TRBV6-5, the J call TRBJ2-1, with D unresolved. V lost 0 bases and J 10 bases, leaving 10 bases between the germline ends. Germline V gene data show CDR1 as MNHEY and CDR2 as SVGAGI. The length of the CDR3 is 13 residues. The CDR3 here is CASSYSIVREQFF. Written as DNA, the CDR3 is TGTGCCAGCAGTTACTCGATCGTGAGGGAGCAGTTCTTC.

The chain combines TRBV4-1 with TRBJ1-5; 8 bases agree with TRBD1. The CDR3 spans 13 residues. After removal of 5 bases from V and 7 bases from J, the junction contained 4 bases not matched to a gene. Germline CDR1 and CDR2: MGHRA and YSYEKL. The CDR3 loop is CASSLTGDQPQHF. CDR3 sequence (DNA): TGCGCCAGCAGCTTGACAGGGGACCAGCCCCAGCATTTT.

The V gene is TRBV27, the J gene TRBJ2-7; 7 bases map to TRBD1. Germline V gives CDR1 MNHEY, CDR2 SMNVEV (reference sequence). CDR3 length: 13 residues. V lost 4 bases, J lost 2 bases, and 2 bases stayed unmatched. The CDR3 spells CASSSDRTYEQYF. For the CDR3, the DNA is TGTGCCAGCAGTTCGGACAGGACCTACGAGCAGTACTTC.

This chain links TRBV15 with TRBJ1-4; no reliable D call. CDR3 length equals 13 residues. V shed 8 bases and J shed 4 bases, with 11 bases lying between them. Germline V lookup: CDR1 LNHNV, CDR2 YYDKDF (reference sequence). The CDR3 sequence: CATVRDDNEKLFF. CDR3 DNA sequence: TGTGCCACCGTACGGGATGATAATGAAAAACTGTTTTTT.